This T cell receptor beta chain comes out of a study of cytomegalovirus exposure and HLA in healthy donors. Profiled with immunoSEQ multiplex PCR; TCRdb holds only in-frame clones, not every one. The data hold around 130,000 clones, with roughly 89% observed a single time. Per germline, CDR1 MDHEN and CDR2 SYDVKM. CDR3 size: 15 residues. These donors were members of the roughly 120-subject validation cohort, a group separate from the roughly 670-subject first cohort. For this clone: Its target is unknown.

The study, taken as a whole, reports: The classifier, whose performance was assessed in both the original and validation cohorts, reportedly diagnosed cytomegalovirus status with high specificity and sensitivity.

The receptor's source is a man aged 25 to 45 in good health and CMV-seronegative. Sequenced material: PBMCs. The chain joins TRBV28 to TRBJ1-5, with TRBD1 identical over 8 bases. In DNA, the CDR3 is TGTGCTTGCGCTAAAACGGACAGGGAAAATCAGCCCCAGCATTTT. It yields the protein CACAKTDRENQPQHF.